Listed below are T cell receptor beta chains from one sample, sequenced in a study of resident and recirculating memory T cells in vitiligo. The assay was immunoSEQ multiplex PCR, and TCRdb's table has in-frame clones only and misses some. Of tens of thousands of clones listed, approximately 90% are singletons. The source material was blood. The receptors here all came from a male donor with vitiligo. The CDR3 runs from the conserved cysteine through the conserved F or W. The listing skips clone size in some rows; elsewhere it reads once, few, many or a size class.

clone_size: -
v_call: TRBV7-9
j_call: TRBJ2-2
cdr3_aa: CASSSGWRSDTGELFF

clone_size: few
v_call: TRBV4-2
j_call: TRBJ1-5
cdr3_aa: CARRTGFQPQHF

clone_size: -
v_call: TRBV5-1
j_call: TRBJ2-5
cdr3_aa: CASRTWGDRQETQYF

clone_size: -
v_call: TRBV7-9
j_call: TRBJ2-5
cdr3_aa: CASIGGLETQYF

clone_size: -
v_call: TRBV7-9
j_call: TRBJ1-2
cdr3_aa: CASSLAQGSGYTF

clone_size: -
v_call: TRBV7-3
j_call: TRBJ2-5
cdr3_aa: CASSLDRGKTQYF

clone_size: -
v_call: TRBV11-2
j_call: TRBJ2-7
cdr3_aa: CASRGRARGGGYEQYF

clone_size: -
v_call: TRBV5-1
j_call: TRBJ2-7
cdr3_aa: CASSATGPGDYEQYF

clone_size: few
v_call: TRBV19
j_call: TRBJ2-1
cdr3_aa: CASSKGTGIPNEQFF

clone_size: -
v_call: TRBV7-9
j_call: TRBJ2-2
cdr3_aa: CASSLRDRGTGELFF

clone_size: once
v_call: TRBV7-2
j_call: TRBJ1-1
cdr3_aa: CASSLVGGQGAVNTEAFF

clone_size: -
v_call: TRBV7-2
j_call: TRBJ2-2
cdr3_aa: CASSWTDNTGELFF

clone_size: -
v_call: TRBV30
j_call: TRBJ2-1
cdr3_aa: CARRGGEQFF

clone_size: -
v_call: TRBV4-3
j_call: TRBJ1-2
cdr3_aa: CASSQEGRVGDHYGYTF

clone_size: once
v_call: TRBV5-5
j_call: TRBJ1-3
cdr3_aa: CASSLTGGNTIYF

clone_size: -
v_call: TRBV5-1
j_call: TRBJ1-1
cdr3_aa: CASSSNPGQDNTEAFF

clone_size: -
v_call: TRBV10-2
j_call: TRBJ2-7
cdr3_aa: CASTPRDRVYEQYF

clone_size: -
v_call: TRBV9
j_call: TRBJ2-1
cdr3_aa: CASSVEAGGSNEQFF

clone_size: -
v_call: TRBV11-2
j_call: TRBJ2-3
cdr3_aa: CASSTVGTGRTDTQYF

clone_size: -
v_call: TRBV10-3
j_call: TRBJ2-3
cdr3_aa: CAISERVAGDTQYF

clone_size: once
v_call: TRBV18
j_call: TRBJ2-1
cdr3_aa: CASSPSGLSLYNEQFF

clone_size: -
v_call: TRBV7-8
j_call: TRBJ2-7
cdr3_aa: CASSSDRVRAVYEQYF